Listed below are T cell receptor beta chains from one sample, sequenced in a study of cytomegalovirus exposure and HLA in healthy donors. Assay: immunoSEQ multiplex PCR; the TCRdb copy retains only in-frame clones and omits some. Here the sample spans some 180,000 clones, approximately 80% being singletons. Material for sequencing was PBMCs. These receptor sequences come from a female donor in good health and CMV-seronegative. Each CDR3 is given with its conserved first and last residue. A D gene is named only where the DNA matches it firmly. Size is stated for part of the rows, as once, few or many counts, or as a class when the clone is expanded.

v_gene	abundance	d_gene	j_gene	CDR3aa	CDR3nt
TRBV15	NA	TRBD2	TRBJ2-5	CATSRAGLADLYQETQYF	TGTGCCACCAGCAGAGCAGGACTAGCGGACCTGTACCAAGAGACCCAGTACTTC
TRBV5-1	NA	NA	TRBJ2-3	CASSLTGAVTDTQYF	TGCGCCAGCAGCTTGACCGGAGCAGTCACAGATACGCAGTATTTT
TRBV5-1	NA	TRBD1	TRBJ2-3	CASSLPPQGAKDTQYF	TGCGCCAGCAGCTTGCCTCCACAGGGGGCTAAAGATACGCAGTATTTT
TRBV7-9	NA	TRBD1	TRBJ2-7	CASSLGGQGDYEQYF	TGTGCCAGCAGCTTAGGGGGACAGGGTGATTACGAGCAGTACTTC
TRBV27	NA	TRBD1	TRBJ1-1	CASSSRDRYTEAFF	TGTGCCAGCAGTTCACGGGACAGGTACACTGAAGCCTTCTTT
TRBV7-3	NA	TRBD2	TRBJ2-1	CASQRTSGNNEQFF	TGTGCCAGCCAACGGACTAGCGGTAACAATGAGCAGTTCTTC
TRBV30	NA	NA	TRBJ2-2	CAWSVFGNVGTGELFF	TGTGCCTGGAGTGTCTTCGGGAATGTGGGCACCGGGGAGCTGTTTTTT
TRBV4-1	NA	NA	TRBJ2-4	CASSQIGKNIQYF	TGCGCCAGCAGCCAAATCGGGAAAAACATTCAGTACTTC
TRBV29-1	few	NA	TRBJ1-2	CSAQPTASGGYTF	TGCAGCGCCCAACCGACAGCCTCCGGAGGCTACACCTTC
TRBV6-1	NA	TRBD1	TRBJ1-1	CASSVQIRGTGNTEAFF	TGTGCCAGCAGTGTCCAAATTCGCGGGACAGGGAACACTGAAGCTTTCTTT
TRBV9	NA	TRBD2	TRBJ2-1	CASSPRASGSYNEQFF	TGTGCCAGCAGCCCTCGGGCTAGCGGGAGTTACAATGAGCAGTTCTTC
TRBV2	NA	TRBD2	TRBJ2-5	CASSVGLAGGSQETQYF	TGTGCCAGCAGTGTAGGGCTAGCGGGGGGTTCCCAAGAGACCCAGTACTTC
TRBV6-6	NA	NA	TRBJ2-7	CASSYSGSYEQYF	TGTGCCAGCAGTTACAGCGGATCCTACGAGCAGTACTTC
TRBV5-6	NA	TRBD2	TRBJ2-2	CASTLGEGNTGELFF	TGTGCCAGCACCTTAGGGGAGGGGAACACCGGGGAGCTGTTTTTT
TRBV5-1	NA	TRBD1	TRBJ1-5	CASSSGTGGGQPQHF	TGCGCCAGCAGCTCGGGGACAGGGGGCGGCCAGCCCCAGCATTTT
TRBV28	NA	NA	TRBJ2-7	CASSFGQGAEYF	NA
TRBV4-2	NA	NA	TRBJ1-2	CASSQDPLRPNTF	TGTGCCAGCAGCCAAGATCCGCTCAGGCCTAACACCTTC
TRBV19	NA	NA	TRBJ1-4	CASSQRSIRGEKLFF	TGTGCCAGTAGTCAACGTAGCATAAGGGGTGAAAAACTGTTTTTT
TRBV5-4	NA	NA	TRBJ1-3	CASSTGTNSGNTIYF	TGTGCCAGCAGCACCGGGACTAACTCTGGAAACACCATATATTTT
TRBV15	NA	TRBD2	TRBJ2-3	CATSSREAGTDTQYF	TGTGCCACCAGCAGTCGGGAGGCGGGAACAGATACGCAGTATTTT
TRBV6-1	NA	NA	TRBJ1-5	CASSDPTGLGSNQPQHF	TGTGCCAGCAGTGACCCGACAGGCTTGGGGAGCAATCAGCCCCAGCATTTT
TRBV5-1	NA	NA	TRBJ2-6	CASSLGGQNSGANVLTF	TGCGCCAGCAGCTTGGGTGGACAGAACTCTGGGGCCAACGTCCTGACTTTC